This T cell receptor (beta chain) was sequenced for a study of beta chain features in type 1 diabetes. General observations from the study: Shorter TCRB CDR3s, moderately but significantly so, marked every one of the four CD4+ subsets in Type 1 diabetes patients. A potential influence of HLA type upon TCRB rearrangement remained unresolved herein. Patients showed naive, central memory and Treg TCRB repertoires that appeared more similar than those of healthy donors.

V shed 2 bases and J shed 1 base, with 8 bases lying between them. The CDR3 has 14 residues. CDR1 SGHVS and CDR2 FQNEAQ come from the germline V gene. This clone was seen a handful of times. No antigen is known for it. Sequenced material consisted of expressed TCRB transcripts (all of the isolated RNA was reverse transcribed). The protocol was immunoSEQ multiplex PCR, while the TCRdb copy is restricted to in-frame clones and leaves out a portion. The sample has nearly 700,000 clones, roughly an eighth seen once. A single heparinised draw of about 100 mL on average was taken per donor. Sort purity for all populations was recorded as exceeding 98%.

What was sequenced was naive CD4+ T cells from blood. J is TRBJ2-5 and V is TRBV7-8; D remains unclear. The sequence was obtained from a man between 18 and 35 years old with type 1 diabetes. CDR3 residues: CASSLRVIQETQYF. Written as DNA, the CDR3 is TGTGCCAGCAGCTTACGGGTTATCCAAGAGACCCAGTACTTC. The whole variable domain, remainder taken from reference TRBV7-8 and TRBJ2-5, is GAGVSQSPRYKVAKRGQDVALRCDPISGHVSLFWYQQALGQGPEFLTYFQNEAQLDKSGLPSDRFFAERPEGSVSTLKIQRTQQEDSAVYLCASSLRVIQETQYFGPGTRLLVL.